One and the same sample provided the 6 T cell receptor beta chains below, sequenced in a study of kidney transplant recipient with SARS-CoV-2 infection. TCRdb passed the reads through MiXCR, listing each CDR3 protein once. The top ten hold about 7% of the sample, which has under 250,000 distinct CDR3 sequences, 29% seen once. Source: a blood sample, taken at baseline and on day 111 from a kidney transplant recipient. Receptors originate from a male patient aged 30 to 40 who had COVID-19 and was a kidney transplant recipient. Some T cells may be graft donor cells.

This clonotype was counted a single time. One end of the junction fails to match germline, which may point to a read error. The rearrangement joins TRBV5-1 to TRBJ1-2; TRBD1 agrees at 8 bases. The CDR3 runs 13 residues. CDR1 SGHRS and CDR2 YFSETQ come from the germline V gene. This CDR3 is CASSLGQGYGYAF. The CDR3 nucleotides read TGCGCCAGCAGCTTGGGACAGGGGTATGGCTACGCCTTC.

This clonotype was observed at least ten times. This chain joins TRBV7-4 and TRBJ1-2, with D unresolved. Germline V CDR1 and CDR2: SGHVT, SQSDAQ. The V end was cut by 4 bases, the J end by 4 bases, with 22 bases between. The CDR3 has 17 amino acids. This CDR3 is CASSWFVSARKTYGYTF. CDR3 nucleotide sequence: TGTGCCAGCAGCTGGTTTGTTTCAGCTCGAAAGACCTATGGCTACACCTTC.

The sample holds many counts of this clonotype. V is TRBV14 and J is TRBJ2-5; a weak D match, TRBD1 (5 bases). This CDR3 is built from 15 residues. The germline V and J ends were trimmed by 1 base and 1 base, with 10 bases remaining between them. CDR1 is SGHDN, CDR2 FVKESK, per germline. The CDR3 region is CASSQGTRSQETQYF. CDR3 in DNA: TGTGCCAGCAGCCAAGGGACAAGGTCCCAAGAGACCCAGTACTTC.

A word on this clonotype: Possible read error: a much larger clone is one base away. The chain recombines TRBV3-1 with TRBJ2-7; no clear D gene. The CDR3 sequence is 17 residues long. The germline CDR1 and CDR2 sequences are LGHDT and YNNKEL (reference sequence). Trimming removed 5 bases at V and 12 bases at J, with 32 bases between. CDR3 nucleotides: TGTGCCAGCAGCAATGTAGGTCCCATTTCTTTCTCTGAGACCCGGTACTTC. Amino acids: CASSNVGPISFSETRYF.

The sample holds one count of this clonotype. One end of the junction varies from germline; a read error may be responsible. The J gene is TRBJ2-1, the V gene TRBV28, with 9 bases matching TRBD1. The germline V gene encodes CDR1 MDHEN and CDR2 SYDVKM. The CDR3 length is 16 residues. CDR3 nucleotide sequence: TGTACCAGCAGTTTCCAACAGGGGGCGAGGTCAGATGAGCAGTTCTTC. Residues: CTSSFQQGARSDEQFF.

The V gene is TRBV28, the J gene TRBJ2-5, with D possibly being TRBD2 (5 bases). Trimming took 2 bases from V and 5 from J, leaving 15 bases between them. The CDR3 is 15 amino acids. The germline V gene encodes CDR1 MDHEN and CDR2 SYDVKM. The CDR3 sequence: CASSLRTRLYETQYF. In DNA form, the CDR3 reads TGTGCCAGCAGTTTAAGGACCCGACTATACGAGACCCAGTACTTC.